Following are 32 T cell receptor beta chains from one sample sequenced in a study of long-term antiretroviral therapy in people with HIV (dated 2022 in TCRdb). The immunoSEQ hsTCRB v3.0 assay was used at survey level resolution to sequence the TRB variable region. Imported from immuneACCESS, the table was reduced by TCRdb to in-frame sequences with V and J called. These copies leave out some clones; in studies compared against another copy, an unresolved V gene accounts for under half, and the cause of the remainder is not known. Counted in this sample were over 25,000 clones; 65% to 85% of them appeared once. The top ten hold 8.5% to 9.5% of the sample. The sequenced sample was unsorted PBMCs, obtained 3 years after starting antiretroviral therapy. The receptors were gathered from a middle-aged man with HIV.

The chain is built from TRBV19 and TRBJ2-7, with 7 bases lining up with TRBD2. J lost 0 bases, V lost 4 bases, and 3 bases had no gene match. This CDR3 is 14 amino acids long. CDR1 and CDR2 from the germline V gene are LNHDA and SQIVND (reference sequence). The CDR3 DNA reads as TGTGCCAGTAGTAGAGCGGGGAGCTCCTACGAGCAGTACTTC. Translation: CASSRAGSSYEQYF.

CDR3 sequence reads: CASSRDRERLAFF. In nucleotides, the CDR3 is TGTGCCAGCAGTCGTGACAGGGAGCGGTTAGCTTTCTTT. The chain is built from TRBV5-6 and TRBJ1-1, with 7 bases aligning to TRBD1. The CDR3 sequence is 13 residues long. Unmatched junction bases numbered 11, after V lost 5 bases and J lost 10 bases. Germline loops: CDR1 SGHDT, CDR2 YYEEEE.

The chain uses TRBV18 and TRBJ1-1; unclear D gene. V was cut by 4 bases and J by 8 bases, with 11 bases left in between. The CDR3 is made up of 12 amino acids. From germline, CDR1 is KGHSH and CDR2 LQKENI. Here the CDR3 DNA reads TGTGCCAGCTCACTCTCGACCGGCGAAGCTTTCTTT. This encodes CASSLSTGEAFF.

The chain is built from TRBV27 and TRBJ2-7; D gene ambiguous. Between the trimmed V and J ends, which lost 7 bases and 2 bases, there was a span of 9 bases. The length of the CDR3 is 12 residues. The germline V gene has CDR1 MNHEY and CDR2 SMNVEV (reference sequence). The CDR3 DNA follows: TGTGCCAGCACGGGCGGAGCCTACGAGCAGTACTTC. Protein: CASTGGAYEQYF.

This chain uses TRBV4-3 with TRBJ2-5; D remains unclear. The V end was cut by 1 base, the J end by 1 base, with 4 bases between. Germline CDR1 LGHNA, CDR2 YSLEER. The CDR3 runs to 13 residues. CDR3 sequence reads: CASSQASQETQYF. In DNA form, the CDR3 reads TGCGCCAGCAGCCAAGCTAGCCAAGAGACCCAGTACTTC.

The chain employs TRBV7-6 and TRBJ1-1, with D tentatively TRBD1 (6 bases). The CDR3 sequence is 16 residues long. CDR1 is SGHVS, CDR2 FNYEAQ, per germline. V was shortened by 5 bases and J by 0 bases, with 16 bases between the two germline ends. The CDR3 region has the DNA TGTGCCAGCAGCCCCGTTAGGGGGGATTTGAACACTGAAGCTTTCTTT. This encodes CASSPVRGDLNTEAFF.

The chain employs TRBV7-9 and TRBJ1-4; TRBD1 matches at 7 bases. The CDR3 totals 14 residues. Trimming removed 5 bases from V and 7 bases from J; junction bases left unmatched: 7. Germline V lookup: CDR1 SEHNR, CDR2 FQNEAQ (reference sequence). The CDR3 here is CASSRRDSAEKLFF. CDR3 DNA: TGTGCCAGCAGCCGCCGGGACAGTGCTGAAAAACTGTTTTTT.

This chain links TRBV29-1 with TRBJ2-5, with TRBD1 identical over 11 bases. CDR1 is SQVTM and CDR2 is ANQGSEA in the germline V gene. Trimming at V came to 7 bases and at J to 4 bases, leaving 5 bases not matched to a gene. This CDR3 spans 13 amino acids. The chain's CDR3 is CSGGQGAGETQYF. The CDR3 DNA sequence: TGCAGCGGAGGACAGGGGGCGGGAGAGACCCAGTACTTC.

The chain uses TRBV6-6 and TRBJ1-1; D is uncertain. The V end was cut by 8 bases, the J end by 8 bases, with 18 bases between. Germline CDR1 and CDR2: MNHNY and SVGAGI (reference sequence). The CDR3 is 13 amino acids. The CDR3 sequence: CASWEREPQEAFF. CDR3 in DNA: TGTGCCAGCTGGGAACGGGAGCCCCAAGAAGCTTTCTTT.

CDR3: CASSLSRREQFF. Here the CDR3 DNA reads TGTGCCAGCAGCTTATCAAGGCGTGAGCAGTTCTTC. This chain uses TRBV7-2 with TRBJ2-1, with unresolved D. From germline, CDR1 is SGHTA and CDR2 FQGNSA. This CDR3 has 12 residues. The germline V and J ends were trimmed by 2 bases and 9 bases, with 8 bases remaining between them.

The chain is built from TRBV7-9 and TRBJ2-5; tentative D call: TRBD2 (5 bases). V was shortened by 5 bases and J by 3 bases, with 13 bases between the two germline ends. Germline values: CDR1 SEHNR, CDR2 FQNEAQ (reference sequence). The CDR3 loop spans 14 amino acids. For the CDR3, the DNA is TGTGCCAGCAGCGCCTTCGACTACGAAGAGACCCAGTACTTC. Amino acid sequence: CASSAFDYEETQYF.

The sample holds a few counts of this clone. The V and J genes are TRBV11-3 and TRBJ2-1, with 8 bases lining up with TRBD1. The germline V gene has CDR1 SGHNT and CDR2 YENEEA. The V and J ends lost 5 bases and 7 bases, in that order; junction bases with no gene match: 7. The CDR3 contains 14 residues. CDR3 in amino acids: CASSAGQGVNEQFF. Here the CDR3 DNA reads TGTGCCAGCAGCGCAGGACAGGGAGTAAATGAGCAGTTCTTC.

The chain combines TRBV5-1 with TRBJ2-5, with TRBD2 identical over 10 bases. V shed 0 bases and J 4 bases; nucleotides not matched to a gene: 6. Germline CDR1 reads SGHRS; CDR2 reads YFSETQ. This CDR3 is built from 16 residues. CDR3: CASSLAPAGGAETQYF. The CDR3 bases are TGCGCCAGCAGCTTGGCCCCAGCGGGGGGGGCAGAGACCCAGTACTTC.

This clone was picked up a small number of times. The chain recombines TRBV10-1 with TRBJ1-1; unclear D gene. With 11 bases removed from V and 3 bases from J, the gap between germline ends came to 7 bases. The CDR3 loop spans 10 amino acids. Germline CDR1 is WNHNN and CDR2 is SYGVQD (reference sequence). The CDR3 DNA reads TGCGCCCCCGGGTACACTGAAGCTTTCTTT. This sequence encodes CAPGYTEAFF.

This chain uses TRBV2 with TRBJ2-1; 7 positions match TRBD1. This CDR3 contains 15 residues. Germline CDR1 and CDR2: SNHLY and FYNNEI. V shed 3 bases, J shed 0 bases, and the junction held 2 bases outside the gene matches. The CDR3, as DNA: TGTGCCAGCAGTGAGGACAGGAGCTCCTACAATGAGCAGTTCTTC. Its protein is CASSEDRSSYNEQFF.

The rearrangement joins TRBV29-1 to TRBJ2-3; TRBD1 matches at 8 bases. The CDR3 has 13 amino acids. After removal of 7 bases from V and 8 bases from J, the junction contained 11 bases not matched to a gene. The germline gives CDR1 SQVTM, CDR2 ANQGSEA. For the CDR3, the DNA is TGCAGCGCTACTCAGGGGGCGCAGGGTACGCAGTATTTT. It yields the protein CSATQGAQGTQYF.

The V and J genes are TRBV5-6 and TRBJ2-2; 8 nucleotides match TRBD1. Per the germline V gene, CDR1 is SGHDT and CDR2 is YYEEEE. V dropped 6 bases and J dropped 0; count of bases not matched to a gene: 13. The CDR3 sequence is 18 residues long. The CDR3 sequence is CASKRVAGGLSNTGELFF. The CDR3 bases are TGTGCCAGCAAAAGGGTAGCAGGGGGCTTATCGAACACCGGGGAGCTGTTTTTT.

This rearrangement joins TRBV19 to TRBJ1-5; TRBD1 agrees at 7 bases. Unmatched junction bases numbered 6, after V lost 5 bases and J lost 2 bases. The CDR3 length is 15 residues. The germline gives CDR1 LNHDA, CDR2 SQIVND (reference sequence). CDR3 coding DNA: TGTGCCAGTAGTGACAGGGAAAAAGGCAATCAGCCCCAGCATTTT. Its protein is CASSDREKGNQPQHF.

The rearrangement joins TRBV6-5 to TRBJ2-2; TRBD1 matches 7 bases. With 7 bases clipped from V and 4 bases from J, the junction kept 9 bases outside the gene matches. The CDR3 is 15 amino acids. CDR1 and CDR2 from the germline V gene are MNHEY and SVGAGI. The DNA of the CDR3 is TGTGCCAGCACTCTCGAGGGGGCCGGCACCGGGGAGCTGTTTTTT. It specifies CASTLEGAGTGELFF.

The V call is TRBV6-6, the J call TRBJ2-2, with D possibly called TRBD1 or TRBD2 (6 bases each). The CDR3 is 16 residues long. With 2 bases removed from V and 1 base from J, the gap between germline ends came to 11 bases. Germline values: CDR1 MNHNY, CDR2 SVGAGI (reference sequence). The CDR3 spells CASSYGGTKNTGELFF. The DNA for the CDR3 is TGTGCCAGCAGTTACGGAGGGACAAAGAACACCGGGGAGCTGTTTTTT.

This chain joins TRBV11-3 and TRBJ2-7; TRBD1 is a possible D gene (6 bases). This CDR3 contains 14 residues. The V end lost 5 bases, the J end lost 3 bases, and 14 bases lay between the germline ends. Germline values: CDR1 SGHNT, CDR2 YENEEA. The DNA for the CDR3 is TGTGCCAGCAGCCCCCGGACAGCTGACTACGAGCAGTACTTC. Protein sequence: CASSPRTADYEQYF.

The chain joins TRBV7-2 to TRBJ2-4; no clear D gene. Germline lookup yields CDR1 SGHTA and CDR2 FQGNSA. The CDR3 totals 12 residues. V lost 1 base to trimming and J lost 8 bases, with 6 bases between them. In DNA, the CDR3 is TGTGCCAGCAGCTTAGGTTTAGACATTCAGTACTTC. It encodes CASSLGLDIQYF.

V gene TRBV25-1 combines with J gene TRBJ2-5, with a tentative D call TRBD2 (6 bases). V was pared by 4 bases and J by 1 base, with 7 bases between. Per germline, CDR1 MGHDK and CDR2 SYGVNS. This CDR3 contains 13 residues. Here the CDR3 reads CASSGLVQETQYF. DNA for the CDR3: TGTGCCAGCAGTGGACTAGTCCAAGAGACCCAGTACTTC.

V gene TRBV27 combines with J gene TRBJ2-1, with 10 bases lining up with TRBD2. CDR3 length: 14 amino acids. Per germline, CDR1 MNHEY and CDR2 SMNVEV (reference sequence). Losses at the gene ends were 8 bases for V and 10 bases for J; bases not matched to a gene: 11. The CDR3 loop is CASRPSGSVREQFF. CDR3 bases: TGTGCCAGCCGCCCTAGCGGGAGCGTCCGGGAGCAGTTCTTC.

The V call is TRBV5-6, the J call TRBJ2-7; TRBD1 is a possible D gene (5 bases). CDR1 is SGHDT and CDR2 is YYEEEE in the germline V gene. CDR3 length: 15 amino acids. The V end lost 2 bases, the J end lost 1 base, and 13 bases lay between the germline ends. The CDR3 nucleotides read TGTGCCAGCAGCTTCGGCAGGGATAGTTCCTACGAGCAGTACTTC. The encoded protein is CASSFGRDSSYEQYF.

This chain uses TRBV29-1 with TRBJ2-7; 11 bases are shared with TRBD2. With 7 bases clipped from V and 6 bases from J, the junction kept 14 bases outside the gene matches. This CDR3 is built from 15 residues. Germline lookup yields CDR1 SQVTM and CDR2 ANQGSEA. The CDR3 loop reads CSAFGTSGRGFEQYF. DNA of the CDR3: TGCAGCGCCTTCGGGACTAGCGGAAGGGGGTTCGAGCAGTACTTC.

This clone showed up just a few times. The CDR3 coding sequence is TGTGCCAGCAGCTACACGACAGGGGATCAGCCCCAGCATTTT. The encoded protein is CASSYTTGDQPQHF. The chain is built from TRBV7-9 and TRBJ1-5, with TRBD1 matching over 8 bases. J gave up 5 bases and V 4 bases, and 4 bases lay outside the gene matches. There are 14 residues in the CDR3. The germline CDR1 and CDR2 sequences are SEHNR and FQNEAQ (reference sequence).

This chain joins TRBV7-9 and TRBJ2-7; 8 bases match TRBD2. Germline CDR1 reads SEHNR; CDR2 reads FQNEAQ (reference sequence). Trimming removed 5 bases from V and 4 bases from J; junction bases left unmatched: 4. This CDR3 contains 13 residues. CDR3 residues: CASSPGGGYEQYF. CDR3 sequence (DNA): TGTGCCAGCAGCCCCGGGGGGGGTTACGAGCAGTACTTC.

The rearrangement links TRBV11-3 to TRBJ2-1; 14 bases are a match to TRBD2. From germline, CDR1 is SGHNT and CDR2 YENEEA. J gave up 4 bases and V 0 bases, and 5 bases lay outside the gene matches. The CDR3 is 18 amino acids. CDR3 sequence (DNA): TGTGCCAGCAGCTTAGACGGGCGACTAGCGGGAGGGTACAATGAGCAGTTCTTC. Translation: CASSLDGRLAGGYNEQFF.

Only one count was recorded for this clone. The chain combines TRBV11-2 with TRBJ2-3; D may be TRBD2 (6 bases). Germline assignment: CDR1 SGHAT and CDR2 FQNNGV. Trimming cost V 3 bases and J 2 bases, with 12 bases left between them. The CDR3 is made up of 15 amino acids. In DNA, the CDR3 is TGTGCCAGCAGCTTCGGGGACTCTATCACAGATACGCAGTATTTT. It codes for CASSFGDSITDTQYF.

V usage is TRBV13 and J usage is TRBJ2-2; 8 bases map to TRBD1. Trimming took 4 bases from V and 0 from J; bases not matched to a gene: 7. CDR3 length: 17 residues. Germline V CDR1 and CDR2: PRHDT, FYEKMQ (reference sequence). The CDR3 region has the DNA TGTGCCAGCAGCTCTCAACCGGGACAGGCGAACACCGGGGAGCTGTTTTTT. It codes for CASSSQPGQANTGELFF.

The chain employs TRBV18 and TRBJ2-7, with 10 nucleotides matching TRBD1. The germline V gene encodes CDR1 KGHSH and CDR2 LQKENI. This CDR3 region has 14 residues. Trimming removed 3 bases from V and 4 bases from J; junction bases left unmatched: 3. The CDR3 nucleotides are TGTGCCAGCTCACCCAGACAGGGGGCTTACGAGCAGTACTTC. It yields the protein CASSPRQGAYEQYF.